A single sample gave rise to the 6 T cell receptor beta chains below, sequenced in a study of blood T cell repertoires in COVID-19. Produced via immunoSEQ multiplex PCR; TCRdb's table is partial and in-frame only. The repertoire holds roughly 260,000 clones, with about 88% as singletons. The specimen sequenced was peripheral blood. Source of these receptors: a man in his sixties who had recovered from COVID-19.

The rearrangement links TRBV5-1 to TRBJ1-3; 7 bases are shared with TRBD1. The CDR3 sequence is 16 residues long. With 4 bases clipped from V and 1 base from J, the junction kept 8 bases outside the gene matches. Germline assignment: CDR1 SGHRS and CDR2 YFSETQ. Here the CDR3 DNA reads TGCGCCAGCAGCCTCGCAGGGGGACATTCTGGAAACACCATATATTTT. Amino acids: CASSLAGGHSGNTIYF.

The rearrangement joins TRBV19 to TRBJ1-2, with a possible D match to TRBD1 (5 bases). Trimming took off 6 bases at V and 8 bases at J, with 13 bases between the two ends. This CDR3 is 12 amino acids long. Germline V lookup: CDR1 LNHDA, CDR2 SQIVND (reference sequence). CDR3 loop: CASSRGDPGYTF. Here the CDR3 DNA reads TGTGCCAGTAGCCGCGGGGACCCGGGCTACACCTTC. Variable domain in full (rest from reference TRBV19 and TRBJ1-2): DGGITQSPKYLFRKEGQNVTLSCEQNLNHDAMYWYRQDPGQGLRLIYYSQIVNDFQKGDIAEGYSVSREKKESFPLTVTSAQKNPTAFYLCASSRGDPGYTFGSGTRLTVV.

The V call is TRBV9, the J call TRBJ2-3; TRBD1 agrees at 10 bases. V gave up 4 bases and J gave up 4 bases; unmatched junction bases: 9. The CDR3 is made up of 16 amino acids. The germline CDR1 and CDR2 sequences are SGDLS and YYNGEE. The CDR3 is CASSFRRTGGPDTQYF. The DNA of the CDR3 is TGTGCCAGCAGCTTCCGACGGACAGGGGGTCCAGATACGCAGTATTTT. Complete variable domain (other parts from reference TRBV9 and TRBJ2-3): DSGVTQTPKHLITATGQRVTLRCSPRSGDLSVYWYQQSLDQGLQFLIQYYNGEERAKGNILERFSAQQFPDLHSELNLSSLELGDSALYFCASSFRRTGGPDTQYFGPGTRLTVL.

This CDR3 reads CASTLRRGVGDTEAFF. The CDR3, as DNA: TGCGCCAGCACCCTCCGGCGGGGGGTGGGAGACACTGAAGCTTTCTTT. The chain couples TRBV5-1 to TRBJ1-1, with TRBD1 as a possible D gene (5 bases). CDR1 SGHRS and CDR2 YFSETQ come from the germline V gene. Deletions cut 6 bases from V and 3 bases from J, with 21 bases between. There are 16 residues in the CDR3.

This sequence joins TRBV27 and TRBJ1-5, with D possibly being TRBD1 (6 bases). The germline V and J ends were trimmed by 5 bases and 2 bases, with 13 bases remaining between them. Germline V gene data show CDR1 as MNHEY and CDR2 as SMNVEV (reference sequence). The length of the CDR3 is 15 residues. CDR3 bases: TGTGCCAGCAGTCCCATAAACAGGGGCAATCAGCCCCAGCATTTT. Protein: CASSPINRGNQPQHF.

The V and J genes are TRBV20-1 and TRBJ1-2, with 11 nucleotides matching TRBD1. The junction had 8 bases not matched to a gene; V was cut back by 3 bases and J by 8 bases. CDR3 length equals 14 residues. Germline values: CDR1 DFQATT, CDR2 SNEGSKA (reference sequence). The CDR3 DNA sequence: TGCAGTGCTAGTCCCGGACAGGGGGCTTGGGGCTACACCTTC. Translating it yields CSASPGQGAWGYTF.